This TCR beta chain was documented in a study of T cells in Graves' hyperthyroidism and ophthalmopathy. There are 15 residues in the CDR3. V lost 2 bases and J 2 bases, leaving 9 bases between the germline ends. The germline V gene encodes CDR1 MDHEN and CDR2 SYDVKM. This clonotype came up many times. TCR beta CDR3 regions were amplified from RNA transcripts. HTBI primers were the set used in a first-round RT-PCR of the TCR CDR3. TCRdb re-derived calls from the multiplex PCR reads in MiXCR, one entry per CDR3 protein. In the table there are around 420,000 distinct CDR3 sequences, roughly 13% of which are singletons.

The chain combines TRBV28 with TRBJ2-2; no reliable D call. The receptor was isolated from a woman aged 18-29 years with Graves' hyperthyroidism. Sequencing used blood. CDR3 region: CASSLRLSNTGELFF. The DNA for the CDR3 is TGTGCCAGCAGTTTAAGGCTAAGTAACACCGGGGAGCTGTTTTTT.